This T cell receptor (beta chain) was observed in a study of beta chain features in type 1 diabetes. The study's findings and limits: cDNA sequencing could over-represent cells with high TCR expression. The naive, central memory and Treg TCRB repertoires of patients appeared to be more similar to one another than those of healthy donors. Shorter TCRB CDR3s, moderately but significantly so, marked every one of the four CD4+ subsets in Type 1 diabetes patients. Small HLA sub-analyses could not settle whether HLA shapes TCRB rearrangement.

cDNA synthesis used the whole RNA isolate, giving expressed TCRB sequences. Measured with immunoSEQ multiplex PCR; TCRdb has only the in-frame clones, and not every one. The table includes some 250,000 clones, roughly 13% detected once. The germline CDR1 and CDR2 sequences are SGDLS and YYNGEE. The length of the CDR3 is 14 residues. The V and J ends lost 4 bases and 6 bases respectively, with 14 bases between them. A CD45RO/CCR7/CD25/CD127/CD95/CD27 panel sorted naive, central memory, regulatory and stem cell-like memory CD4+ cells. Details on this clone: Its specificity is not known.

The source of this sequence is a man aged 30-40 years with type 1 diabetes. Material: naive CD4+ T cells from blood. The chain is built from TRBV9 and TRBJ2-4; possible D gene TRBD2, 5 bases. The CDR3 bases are TGTGCCAGCAGCCCCCAGGCGGGCAGAAACATTCAGTACTTC. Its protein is CASSPQAGRNIQYF. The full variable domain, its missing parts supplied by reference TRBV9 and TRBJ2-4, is DSGVTQTPKHLITATGQRVTLRCSPRSGDLSVYWYQQSLDQGLQFLIQYYNGEERAKGNILERFSAQQFPDLHSELNLSSLELGDSALYFCASSPQAGRNIQYFGAGTRLSVL.